Following are 32 T cell receptor beta chains from one sample sequenced in a study of monozygotic twins with inflammatory bowel disease. From the 5' RACE reads, TCRdb lists one entry per CDR3 protein and no DNA. The table for this sample gives 80,000 or so distinct CDR3 sequences. The sequencing input was blood. All receptors derive from a human donor with ulcerative colitis or Crohn's disease, or a healthy co-twin of an affected twin (not recorded which).

This chain connects TRBV6-5 to TRBJ2-1; TCRdb's D gene call, TRBD2, goes unchecked for lack of DNA. Germline loops: CDR1 MNHEY, CDR2 SVGAGI. CDR3 length: 17 residues. The CDR3: CASSYSIARPSYNEQFF.

The rearrangement uses TRBV11-2 and TRBJ2-4; TCRdb outputs TRBD2, but without DNA this stays unchecked. CDR1 SGHAT and CDR2 FQNNGV come from the germline V gene. The CDR3 runs 14 residues. CDR3 residues: CASSLTSGKNIQYF.

This chain connects TRBV6-5 to TRBJ2-3; TCRdb's D call, TRBD2, is unchecked because there is no DNA. Germline lookup yields CDR1 MNHEY and CDR2 SVGAGI. The CDR3 loop spans 15 amino acids. This CDR3 reads CASSSDGGRTDTQYF.

V usage is TRBV6-1 and J usage is TRBJ2-1; without DNA, the TCRdb call of TRBD1 cannot be checked. The CDR3 has 13 amino acids. Germline CDR1 and CDR2: MNHNS and SASEGT. CDR3 sequence reads: CASSGFAGNEQFF.

CDR3 in amino acids: CASSYSFVGNTEAFF. The J gene is TRBJ1-1, the V gene TRBV6-5. CDR3 length equals 15 residues. Germline V CDR1 and CDR2: MNHEY, SVGAGI.

The rearrangement links TRBV27 to TRBJ2-1; TCRdb gives TRBD2 as the D gene, but with no DNA this cannot be confirmed. Germline V lookup: CDR1 MNHEY, CDR2 SMNVEV (reference sequence). This CDR3 comprises 16 residues. The CDR3 loop is CASSFPWAGGQSEQSF.

The chain recombines TRBV5-5 with TRBJ1-5. The CDR3 runs to 15 residues. Germline CDR1 SGHKS, CDR2 YYEKEE (reference sequence). CDR3 protein: CASSLNRLSNQPQHF.

V is TRBV24-1 and J is TRBJ2-1; TCRdb returns TRBD1, unconfirmable since there is no DNA. Germline lookup yields CDR1 KGHDR and CDR2 SFDVKD. The CDR3 totals 18 residues. This chain's CDR3 is CATSDATGEWYAYNEQFF.

The chain employs TRBV7-9 and TRBJ1-5; TCRdb lists TRBD1, though no DNA is available to test this call. Germline-derived CDR1 and CDR2 are SEHNR and FQNEAQ (reference sequence). The CDR3 totals 17 residues. The CDR3: CASSLDTGTVSNQPQHF. Variable domain in full (rest from reference TRBV7-9 and TRBJ1-5): DTGVSQNPRHKITKRGQNVTFRCDPISEHNRLYWYRQTLGQGPEFLTYFQNEAQLEKSRLLSDRFSAERPKGSFSTLEIQRTEQGDSAMYLCASSLDTGTVSNQPQHFGDGTRLSIL.

V is TRBV14 and J is TRBJ2-1; the D call from TCRdb, TRBD1, cannot be confirmed without DNA. This CDR3 comprises 16 residues. The V gene's germline CDR1 is SGHDN and CDR2 FVKESK. The CDR3 spells CASSRPGAVSYNEQFF.

This CDR3 reads CASSLGGGSNSPLHF. The gene calls are TRBV7-3 and TRBJ1-6; TCRdb designates TRBD1, a call that cannot be tested without DNA. Looked up from germline, CDR1 is SGHTA and CDR2 is FQGTGA. The CDR3 covers 15 residues.

The CDR3: CASSGTTGGDEKLFF. This rearrangement joins TRBV9 to TRBJ1-4; TCRdb outputs TRBD1, but without DNA this stays unchecked. The CDR3 extends over 15 amino acids. CDR1 is SGDLS, CDR2 YYNGEE, per germline.

The V gene is TRBV5-1, the J gene TRBJ2-2; the TCRdb call, TRBD1, lacks DNA for checking. Per the germline V gene, CDR1 is SGHRS and CDR2 is YFSETQ. The CDR3 sequence is 15 residues long. CDR3: CASSLGGTNTGELFF.

V and J are TRBV7-9 and TRBJ1-3; the TCRdb D gene call, TRBD1, has no DNA to confirm it. CDR3 length: 14 residues. Germline CDR1 SEHNR, CDR2 FQNEAQ (reference sequence). The CDR3 here is CASSLGSMGDTIYF.

V is TRBV4-1 and J is TRBJ2-7; TCRdb gives TRBD1 as the D gene, but with no DNA this cannot be confirmed. Germline assignment: CDR1 MGHRA and CDR2 YSYEKL. The CDR3 has 13 residues. The CDR3 spells CASSQAGVPEQYF.

The rearrangement joins TRBV5-1 to TRBJ1-2; TCRdb's assignment of TRBD1 cannot be checked, as there is no DNA. Germline V gene data show CDR1 as SGHRS and CDR2 as YFSETQ. The CDR3 is made up of 14 amino acids. The CDR3 loop is CASSLSGQGTGYTF.

The rearrangement joins TRBV21-1 to TRBJ1-5; TCRdb picks TRBD1, but there is no DNA to check that call. TRBV21-1 represents a pseudogene. The CDR3 is 15 residues long. CDR3 in amino acids: CASSKVVRGGQPQHF.

The genes are TRBV4-2 and TRBJ1-1. CDR1 is LGHNA and CDR2 is YNFKEQ in the germline V gene. This CDR3 is 18 amino acids long. The CDR3 region is CASSQVGAFLLGNTEAFF.

This chain uses TRBV6-1 with TRBJ1-2. The CDR3 sequence is 14 residues long. CDR1 MNHNS and CDR2 SASEGT come from the germline V gene. This chain's CDR3 is CASTMTPNIYGYTF.

The chain employs TRBV9 and TRBJ1-6; TCRdb's D gene call, TRBD1, goes unchecked for lack of DNA. There are 17 residues in the CDR3. Germline CDR1 and CDR2: SGDLS and YYNGEE. The CDR3 loop reads CASSVATGGFEDSPLHF.

The CDR3 here is CASSQDGTGAYEQYF. This chain connects TRBV4-1 to TRBJ2-7; checking the TCRdb D call of TRBD1 is not possible without DNA. The CDR3 is made up of 15 amino acids. Germline V CDR1 and CDR2: MGHRA, YSYEKL.

The chain couples TRBV28 to TRBJ2-7; without DNA, the TCRdb call of TRBD2 cannot be checked. CDR1 and CDR2 (germline): MDHEN, SYDVKM. The length of the CDR3 is 15 residues. The CDR3: CASSFPYGQSPEQYF.

The J gene is TRBJ2-1, the V gene TRBV5-1; without DNA, the TCRdb call of TRBD2 cannot be checked. Germline CDR1 and CDR2: SGHRS and YFSETQ. This CDR3 has 16 amino acids. The CDR3 region is CASSSGTSGEGNEQFF.

This chain links TRBV25-1 with TRBJ2-3; the D gene TCRdb calls, TRBD1, cannot be checked with no DNA. The CDR3 spans 13 residues. In germline, CDR1 is MGHDK, CDR2 SYGVNS. The chain's CDR3 is CASSATGTDTQYF.

The V gene is TRBV27, the J gene TRBJ1-4; TCRdb gives TRBD1 as the D gene, but with no DNA this cannot be confirmed. The CDR3 consists of 13 residues. In germline, CDR1 is MNHEY, CDR2 SMNVEV (reference sequence). This chain's CDR3 is CASSRRTVEKLFF. The full variable domain, in which reference TRBV27 and TRBJ1-4 provide the parts outside the CDR3, is EAQVTQNPRYLITVTGKKLTVTCSQNMNHEYMSWYRQDPGLGLRQIYYSMNVEVTDKGDVPEGYKVSRKEKRNFPLILESPSPNQTSLYFCASSRRTVEKLFFGSGTQLSVL.

This chain uses TRBV20-1 with TRBJ2-7; TCRdb selects TRBD2, and the lack of DNA leaves this call unchecked. Germline values: CDR1 DFQATT, CDR2 SNEGSKA (reference sequence). The CDR3 covers 13 residues. The CDR3 loop is CSAKSGLLYEQYF.

The chain employs TRBV19 and TRBJ2-1; absent DNA, TCRdb's TRBD1 call cannot be checked. Germline CDR1 is LNHDA and CDR2 is SQIVND (reference sequence). This CDR3 region has 14 residues. The CDR3: CASSFGQGDNEQFF.

This sequence joins TRBV12-3 or TRBV12-4 and TRBJ2-1; TCRdb proposes TRBD1, but this gene call is untestable without DNA. CDR3 length equals 16 residues. CDR3 loop: CASTLTRDSAYNEQFF.

The chain has TRBV18 and TRBJ2-7. The CDR3 is made up of 12 amino acids. The germline gives CDR1 KGHSH, CDR2 LQKENI. The CDR3 reads CASSPQGARQYF.

V and J are TRBV20-1 and TRBJ1-2; TCRdb's assignment of TRBD1 cannot be checked, as there is no DNA. The length of the CDR3 is 16 residues. Germline CDR1 DFQATT, CDR2 SNEGSKA (reference sequence). The CDR3 sequence: CSAREQTGSLNYGYTF.

This rearrangement joins TRBV7-2 to TRBJ2-1; there is no DNA to check the TCRdb D call of TRBD2. The V gene's germline CDR1 is SGHTA and CDR2 FQGNSA. This CDR3 is built from 14 residues. This chain's CDR3 is CASSFSGGGNEQFF. The full variable domain, completed using reference TRBV7-2 and TRBJ2-1, is GAGVSQSPSNKVTEKGKDVELRCDPISGHTALYWYRQSLGQGLEFLIYFQGNSAPDKSGLPSDRFSAERTGGSVSTLTIQRTQQEDSAVYLCASSFSGGGNEQFFGPGTRLTVL.

This chain uses TRBV6-1 with TRBJ1-6. The CDR3 loop spans 15 amino acids. The germline CDR1 and CDR2 sequences are MNHNS and SASEGT. CDR3 amino acids: CASSTAGRNDSPLHF.